These 18 T cell receptor beta chains were all obtained from the same sample, sequenced in a study of breast tumors, draining lymph nodes, adjacent tissues. Samples came from axillary lymph nodes draining the breast cancer. TCRdb used MiXCR to reprocess the multiplex PCR reads, holding one entry per CDR3 protein. This table has under 350,000 distinct CDR3 sequences, 30% to 35% appearing once. Specimen: axillary lymph node tissue. These receptors were taken from a female donor with breast cancer. Some clones in this sample may be carry-over from other donors' samples.

V gene TRBV5-1 combines with J gene TRBJ2-5; 12 bases line up with TRBD2. Losses at the gene ends were 7 bases for V and 7 bases for J; bases not matched to a gene: 11. Germline CDR1 is SGHRS and CDR2 is YFSETQ. The CDR3 is 15 residues long. The CDR3 here is CASGSGLAGYVTQYF. In nucleotides, the CDR3 is TGCGCCAGCGGCTCGGGACTAGCGGGCTACGTGACCCAGTACTTC. Together with reference TRBV5-1 and TRBJ2-5, the CDR3 gives the full variable domain: KAGVTQTPRYLIKTRGQQVTLSCSPISGHRSVSWYQQTPGQGLQFLFEYFSETQRNKGNFPGRFSGRQFSNSRSEMNVSTLELGDSALYLCASGSGLAGYVTQYFGPGTRLLVL.

This clonotype showed up many times. The chain has TRBV20-1 and TRBJ2-1; D is perhaps TRBD1 (5 bases). This CDR3 is 14 amino acids long. Germline V gene sequence: CDR1 DFQATT, CDR2 SNEGSKA (reference sequence). Trimming left V 3 bases short and J 9 bases short, with 18 bases between. CDR3 residues: CSARAGSSVREQFF. In DNA, the CDR3 is TGCAGTGCTAGGGCAGGGTCAAGTGTTCGTGAGCAGTTCTTC.

This clonotype was seen at least ten times. The chain links TRBV12-3 or TRBV12-4 to TRBJ1-2, with D uncertain. CDR3 length: 15 amino acids. V lost 2 bases and J 4 bases, leaving 14 bases between the germline ends. Here the CDR3 reads CASSLSYTKTYGYTF. The CDR3 nucleotides read TGTGCCAGCAGTTTAAGTTACACCAAAACCTATGGCTACACCTTC.

This clonotype was found once. This could be a read error, since a much larger clone is one nucleotide away. This sequence joins TRBV11-2 and TRBJ2-4, with a tentative D call TRBD2 (6 bases). The CDR3 is 14 amino acids. Germline lookup yields CDR1 SGHAT and CDR2 FQNNGV. Written as DNA, the CDR3 is TGTGCCAGCAGCTTAACTAATCAAGCACTAGCTCTCGACTTC. This translates into CASSLTNQALALDF.

The chain is built from TRBV20-1 and TRBJ2-3; 10 bases align to TRBD2. V was clipped by 6 bases and J by 3 bases; unmatched bases: 9. Per the germline V gene, CDR1 is DFQATT and CDR2 is SNEGSKA (reference sequence). The CDR3 is 15 amino acids. CDR3 DNA: TGCAGTGCCCTATCCGGGACTAGCGTGACAGATACGCAGTATTTT. It encodes CSALSGTSVTDTQYF.

This clonotype was counted a few times. The chain employs TRBV6-2 or TRBV6-3 and TRBJ2-4; D is perhaps TRBD1 (6 bases). Germline assignment: CDR1 MNHEY and CDR2 SVGEGT. The CDR3 runs 14 residues. V was pared by 5 bases and J by 6 bases, with 14 bases between. DNA of the CDR3: TGTGCCAGCAGTGGCCACAGGGTTCCAAACATTCAGTACTTC. This gives the protein CASSGHRVPNIQYF.

This clonotype has more than one count but fewer than ten. This clone may be a read error of a much larger clone one base away. This chain uses TRBV6-6 with TRBJ1-2; 7 nucleotides align to TRBD1. Germline lookup yields CDR1 MNHNY and CDR2 SVGAGI (reference sequence). The CDR3 is 13 residues long. The ends lost 5 bases at V and 8 bases at J; junction bases unmatched: 8. The CDR3, as DNA: TGTGCCAGCAGTCACGCCAACAGGGGCGGCTACACCTTC. This sequence encodes CASSHANRGGYTF.

This clonotype was observed many times. This rearrangement joins TRBV10-1 to TRBJ2-7, with 7 positions matching TRBD2. Germline assignment: CDR1 WNHNN and CDR2 SYGVQD (reference sequence). Trimming removed 2 bases from V and 3 bases from J; junction bases left unmatched: 7. The CDR3 is 15 residues long. The CDR3 spells CASSEAIAGIYEQYF. The CDR3 region has the DNA TGCGCCAGCAGTGAGGCGATAGCGGGTATCTACGAGCAGTACTTC.

In this sample, this clonotype turned up many times. The chain links TRBV4-1 to TRBJ1-2; D is perhaps TRBD1 (5 bases). Germline CDR1 and CDR2: MGHRA and YSYEKL. This CDR3 is 12 amino acids long. Trimming removed 3 bases from V and 7 bases from J, with 9 bases in between. Here the CDR3 DNA reads TGCGCCAGCAGCCATGGGGGACTTGGCTACACCTTC. This codes for CASSHGGLGYTF.

This clonotype occurred many times. J is TRBJ1-2 and V is TRBV30; D not resolved. Germline values: CDR1 GTSNPN, CDR2 SVGIG (reference sequence). This CDR3 region has 13 residues. Trimming removed 4 bases from V and 7 bases from J, with 16 bases in between. Here the CDR3 DNA reads TGTGCCTGGACGAAGGACTTTACTGGTGGCTACACCTTC. This encodes CAWTKDFTGGYTF.

This clonotype appeared many times. The chain combines TRBV10-1 with TRBJ2-1; 8 bases are shared with TRBD2. V was clipped by 2 bases and J by 7 bases; unmatched bases: 7. Per the germline V gene, CDR1 is WNHNN and CDR2 is SYGVQD (reference sequence). The CDR3 has 15 amino acids. DNA for the CDR3: TGCGCCAGCAGTGAGCGGCTAGCGGGCCAAAATGAGCAGTTCTTC. Protein: CASSERLAGQNEQFF.

This clonotype was counted at least ten times. The rearrangement uses TRBV11-2 and TRBJ2-5; 9 bases line up with TRBD1. CDR1 and CDR2 (germline): SGHAT, FQNNGV. V lost 4 bases, J lost 2 bases, and 2 bases stayed unmatched. This CDR3 contains 14 residues. CDR3 sequence (DNA): TGTGCCAGCAGCTGGGACAGGGTACAAGAGACCCAGTACTTC. Translated: CASSWDRVQETQYF.

Ten or more counts support this clonotype. The chain joins TRBV11-2 to TRBJ1-4, with D possibly TRBD1 on 5 matching bases. Trimming left V 4 bases short and J 16 bases short, with 19 bases between. The CDR3 contains 13 residues. The germline V gene encodes CDR1 SGHAT and CDR2 FQNNGV. This CDR3 reads CASSSLDSQRPFF. The CDR3 region has the DNA TGTGCCAGCAGCTCTCTTGACAGCCAACGTCCGTTTTTT.

In its sample, this clonotype was seen a few times. The chain joins TRBV7-9 to TRBJ2-6; the D is unclear. Germline V CDR1 and CDR2: SEHNR, FQNEAQ (reference sequence). V was shortened by 3 bases and J by 0 bases, with 9 bases between the two germline ends. There are 16 residues in the CDR3. CDR3 protein: CASSLGTSSGANVLTF. CDR3 nucleotide sequence: TGTGCCAGCAGCTTGGGAACAAGCTCTGGGGCCAACGTCCTGACTTTC. The whole variable domain, filled in from reference TRBV7-9 and TRBJ2-6, reads DTGVSQNPRHKITKRGQNVTFRCDPISEHNRLYWYRQTLGQGPEFLTYFQNEAQLEKSRLLSDRFSAERPKGSFSTLEIQRTEQGDSAMYLCASSLGTSSGANVLTFGAGSRLTVL.

This clonotype was counted ten times or more. This chain joins TRBV19 and TRBJ2-1, with 8 bases fitting TRBD2. Germline-derived CDR1 and CDR2 are LNHDA and SQIVND (reference sequence). This CDR3 contains 14 residues. Germline trimming cut 8 bases from V and 9 bases from J; bases unmatched to any gene: 12. CDR3 in DNA: TGTGCCAGTCGAATGGGACTAGTGAACAGTGAGCAGTTCTTC. It translates to CASRMGLVNSEQFF.

Details on this clonotype: Its ends do not fully match the called genes, so a read error is possible. The rearrangement joins TRBV10-3 to TRBJ2-3, with D tentatively TRBD1 or TRBD2 (5 bases each). Germline CDR1 is ENHRY and CDR2 is SYGVKD. The CDR3 is 15 amino acids. The CDR3 sequence is CASSYGDRVADTQYF. For the CDR3, the DNA is TGTGCCAGCAGTTACGGGGACCGAGTCGCAGATACGCAGTATTTT.

Turning to this clonotype: A read error may account for a junction end that differs from germline. This chain links TRBV29-1 with TRBJ2-7; D might be TRBD1 or TRBD2, each matching 5 bases. The CDR3 totals 12 residues. Germline lookup yields CDR1 SQVTM and CDR2 ANQGSEA. The CDR3 DNA sequence: TGCGGCGTTGAGGGGATCGGGTACGAGCAGTACTTC. Translating it yields CGVEGIGYEQYF.

The rearrangement links TRBV30 to TRBJ2-2; a weak D match, TRBD1 (5 bases). The CDR3 has 14 residues. The germline V gene encodes CDR1 GTSNPN and CDR2 SVGIG (reference sequence). V lost 8 bases, J lost 7 bases, and 20 bases lay in between. The CDR3 region has the DNA TGTGCCGGCTCAGGGCTAGATCTGTACGGGGAGCTGTTTTTT. Translation: CAGSGLDLYGELFF. The full variable domain, in which reference TRBV30 and TRBJ2-2 provide the parts outside the CDR3, is SQTIHQWPATLVQPVGSPLSLECTVEGTSNPNLYWYRQAAGRGLQLLFYSVGIGQISSEVPQNLSASRPQDRQFILSSKKLLLSDSGFYLCAGSGLDLYGELFFGEGSRLTVL.